The 11 T cell receptor beta chains given below trace back to one sample, sequenced in a study of blood T cell repertoires in COVID-19 (dated by TCRdb to the early 2020s). The library was made by the immunoSEQ multiplex PCR assay. TCRdb carries this immuneACCESS record with in-frame sequences only. Its versions omit some clonotypes, under half of them owing to an unresolved V gene in the studies checked, with the rest unexplained. Across this sample there are approximately 230,000 clones, with roughly nine tenths seen only once. Of the sample, roughly 3.1% falls within the top ten clones. The sequencing input was peripheral blood. These receptors were taken from a man younger than 30 with active or convalescent COVID-19.

The chain recombines TRBV25-1 with TRBJ2-1; TRBD2 aligns across 13 bases. The length of the CDR3 is 17 residues. CDR1 and CDR2 (germline): MGHDK, SYGVNS. V gave up 2 bases and J gave up 7 bases; unmatched junction bases: 8. Here the CDR3 DNA reads TGTGCCAGCAGTGAAGAGAGAGGACTAGCGGGAGTTAATGAGCAGTTCTTC. As protein: CASSEERGLAGVNEQFF.

This chain uses TRBV18 with TRBJ2-1, with 8 bases lining up with TRBD2. The germline gives CDR1 KGHSH, CDR2 LQKENI. The J segment lost 5 bases and the V segment lost 5 bases, leaving 14 bases of the junction unmatched. The CDR3 is 17 residues long. CDR3 nucleotides: TGTGCCAGCTCATCGTTCGTGGGTAGCGGGGCCCACAATGAGCAGTTCTTC. Residues: CASSSFVGSGAHNEQFF.

V and J are TRBV6-5 and TRBJ2-7, with D perhaps matching TRBD2 (6 bases). V lost 6 bases to trimming and J lost 6 bases, with 21 bases between them. CDR3 length equals 15 residues. CDR1 MNHEY and CDR2 SVGAGI come from the germline V gene. The DNA for the CDR3 is TGTGCCAGCAGCGGCCCCCAGGGACTGGCCGGCGAGCAGTACTTC. Amino acids: CASSGPQGLAGEQYF.

V is TRBV3-1 (or the pseudogene TRBV3-2) and J is TRBJ2-3, with D uncertain. Trimming cost V 0 bases and J 4 bases, with 11 bases left between them. The CDR3 contains 15 residues. From germline, CDR1 is LGHDT and CDR2 YNNKEL (reference sequence). As DNA, the CDR3 is TGTGCCAGCAGCCAAGACAACCTCGAGGCAGATACGCAGTATTTT. Residues: CASSQDNLEADTQYF.

CDR3 loop: CATSDGQGPDQPQHF. In DNA form, the CDR3 reads TGTGCCACCAGTGATGGACAGGGGCCGGACCAGCCCCAGCATTTT. This chain uses TRBV24-1 with TRBJ1-5, with TRBD1 matching over 9 bases. Germline V gene lookup returns CDR1 KGHDR and CDR2 SFDVKD. The CDR3 length is 15 residues. V dropped 3 bases and J dropped 7; count of bases not matched to a gene: 6.

V usage is TRBV18 and J usage is TRBJ2-1, with TRBD2 as a possible D gene (5 bases). This CDR3 is 15 amino acids long. The germline V gene encodes CDR1 KGHSH and CDR2 LQKENI. The V and J ends lost 0 bases and 0 bases respectively, with 6 bases between them. The CDR3 nucleotides are TGTGCCAGCTCACCACCAGGGAGCTCCTACAATGAGCAGTTCTTC. It specifies CASSPPGSSYNEQFF.

This clone came up once. This chain links TRBV13 with TRBJ1-6; no clear D. The V end was cut by 3 bases, the J end by 0 bases, with 3 bases between. CDR1 is PRHDT and CDR2 is FYEKMQ in the germline V gene (reference sequence). This CDR3 contains 14 residues. CDR3 protein: CASSLSSYNSPLHF. The CDR3, as DNA: TGTGCCAGCAGCTTGAGCTCCTATAATTCACCCCTCCACTTT.

V usage is TRBV19 and J usage is TRBJ1-3; D is possibly TRBD1 (5 bases). V was clipped by 6 bases and J by 0 bases, with 9 bases between them. Germline V gene data show CDR1 as LNHDA and CDR2 as SQIVND (reference sequence). The CDR3 is 14 amino acids. The CDR3, as DNA: TGTGCCAGTAGCCGGGGGATCTCTGGAAACACCATATATTTT. Protein sequence: CASSRGISGNTIYF.

This CDR3 reads CASSLDGGPDPYEQYF. CDR3 nucleotides: TGTGCCAGCAGCTTGGACGGGGGGCCCGACCCATACGAGCAGTACTTC. This chain joins TRBV5-5 and TRBJ2-7; D is perhaps TRBD2 (7 bases). The V end was cut by 0 bases, the J end by 4 bases, with 17 bases between. CDR1 and CDR2 (germline): SGHKS, YYEKEE (reference sequence). This CDR3 is built from 16 residues.

The rearrangement uses TRBV27 and TRBJ2-1; D is uncertain. Trimming took off 3 bases at V and 10 bases at J, with 16 bases between the two ends. CDR3 length equals 14 residues. Germline assignment: CDR1 MNHEY and CDR2 SMNVEV (reference sequence). The CDR3 nucleotides are TGTGCCAGCAGTTTCTCCCTCGTGGAGACGGAGCAGTTCTTC. It specifies CASSFSLVETEQFF.

The chain carries TRBV27 and TRBJ2-2, with TRBD2 matching 13 bases. J lost 0 bases, V lost 6 bases, and 4 bases had no gene match. Per germline, CDR1 MNHEY and CDR2 SMNVEV (reference sequence). The CDR3 has 17 amino acids. CDR3 loop: CASSGLAGVSNTGELFF. CDR3 nucleotide sequence: TGTGCCAGCAGCGGACTAGCGGGAGTATCGAACACCGGGGAGCTGTTTTTT.